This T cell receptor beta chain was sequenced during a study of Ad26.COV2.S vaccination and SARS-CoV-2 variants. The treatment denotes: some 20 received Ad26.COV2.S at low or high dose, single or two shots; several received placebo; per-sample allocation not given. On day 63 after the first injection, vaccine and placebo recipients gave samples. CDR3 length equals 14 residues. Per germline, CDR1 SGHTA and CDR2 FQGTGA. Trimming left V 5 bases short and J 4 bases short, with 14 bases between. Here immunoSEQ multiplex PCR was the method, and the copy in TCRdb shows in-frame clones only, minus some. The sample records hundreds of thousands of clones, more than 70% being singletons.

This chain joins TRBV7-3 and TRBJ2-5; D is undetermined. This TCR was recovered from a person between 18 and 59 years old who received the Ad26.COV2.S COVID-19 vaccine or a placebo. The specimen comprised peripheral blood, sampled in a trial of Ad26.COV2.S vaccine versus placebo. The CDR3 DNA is TGTGCCAGCAGCCCAGGTCTCGGACGAGAGACCCAGTACTTC. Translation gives CASSPGLGRETQYF.